Listed here are 2 T cell receptor beta chains from one sample, sequenced in a study of blood T cell repertoires in COVID-19. Clones were sequenced by immunoSEQ multiplex PCR, and TCRdb holds only the in-frame ones, with some missing. The top ten hold about 14% of the sample, which has about 220,000 clones, about 86% seen once. Sample: PBMCs or T cells enriched from blood (not recorded which). Receptors originate from a woman aged 45-59 years with acute COVID-19.

This clone was seen once. The chain employs TRBV7-2 and TRBJ2-3; TRBD2 agrees at 7 bases. The CDR3 runs 14 residues. Germline loops: CDR1 SGHTA, CDR2 FQGNSA. The junction had 0 bases not matched to a gene; V was cut back by 2 bases and J by 1 base. The CDR3 coding sequence is TGTGCCAGCAGCTTACTAGCGGGCACAGATACGCAGTATTTT. It is translated as CASSLLAGTDTQYF.

CDR3 region: CASSLRDSYGYTF. For the CDR3, the DNA is TGTGCCAGCTCACTCCGGGACAGCTATGGCTACACCTTC. This chain joins TRBV18 and TRBJ1-2, with 7 bases identical to TRBD1. Germline V gene data show CDR1 as KGHSH and CDR2 as LQKENI. CDR3 length: 13 residues. Unmatched junction bases numbered 3, after V lost 4 bases and J lost 4 bases.